These T cell receptor beta chains were read from a single sample in a study of blood T cell repertoires in COVID-19. The method was immunoSEQ multiplex PCR; TCRdb's version includes in-frame clones alone and lacks a portion of them. The data contain roughly 400,000 clones, about 90% of them seen just once; the ten biggest clones take up about 0.57%. Sample: PBMCs or T cells enriched from blood (not recorded which). These TCRs come from a man younger than 30 who had recovered from COVID-19. Each CDR3 is given without its conserved first and last residue. A D gene is named only where the DNA matches it firmly.

V: TRBV30
D: NA
J: TRBJ2-1
CDR3: AWSSLDLYNEQF

V: TRBV15
D: NA
J: TRBJ1-1
CDR3: ATSRDPGRATEAF

V: TRBV7-9
D: TRBD1
J: TRBJ1-6
CDR3: ASSLAGTGNSPLH

V: TRBV7-9
D: TRBD1
J: TRBJ2-7
CDR3: ASSPWDRLYEQY

V: TRBV4-1
D: NA
J: TRBJ1-1
CDR3: ASSPQTGKRSDTEAF

V: TRBV10-3
D: NA
J: TRBJ1-5
CDR3: ATTGGDQPQH

V: TRBV6-5
D: TRBD1
J: TRBJ1-5
CDR3: ASTAGGLQPQH

V: TRBV2
D: NA
J: TRBJ2-5
CDR3: ASSVAGGRGETQY

V: TRBV7-8
D: TRBD2
J: TRBJ2-3
CDR3: ASSLGLVAGGPTDTQY

V: TRBV4-1
D: NA
J: TRBJ2-7
CDR3: ASSPTVPLFSYEQY

V: TRBV18
D: TRBD2
J: TRBJ2-7
CDR3: ASSPGTSGSYEQY

V: TRBV7-9
D: NA
J: TRBJ2-7
CDR3: ASSSSGGGEQY